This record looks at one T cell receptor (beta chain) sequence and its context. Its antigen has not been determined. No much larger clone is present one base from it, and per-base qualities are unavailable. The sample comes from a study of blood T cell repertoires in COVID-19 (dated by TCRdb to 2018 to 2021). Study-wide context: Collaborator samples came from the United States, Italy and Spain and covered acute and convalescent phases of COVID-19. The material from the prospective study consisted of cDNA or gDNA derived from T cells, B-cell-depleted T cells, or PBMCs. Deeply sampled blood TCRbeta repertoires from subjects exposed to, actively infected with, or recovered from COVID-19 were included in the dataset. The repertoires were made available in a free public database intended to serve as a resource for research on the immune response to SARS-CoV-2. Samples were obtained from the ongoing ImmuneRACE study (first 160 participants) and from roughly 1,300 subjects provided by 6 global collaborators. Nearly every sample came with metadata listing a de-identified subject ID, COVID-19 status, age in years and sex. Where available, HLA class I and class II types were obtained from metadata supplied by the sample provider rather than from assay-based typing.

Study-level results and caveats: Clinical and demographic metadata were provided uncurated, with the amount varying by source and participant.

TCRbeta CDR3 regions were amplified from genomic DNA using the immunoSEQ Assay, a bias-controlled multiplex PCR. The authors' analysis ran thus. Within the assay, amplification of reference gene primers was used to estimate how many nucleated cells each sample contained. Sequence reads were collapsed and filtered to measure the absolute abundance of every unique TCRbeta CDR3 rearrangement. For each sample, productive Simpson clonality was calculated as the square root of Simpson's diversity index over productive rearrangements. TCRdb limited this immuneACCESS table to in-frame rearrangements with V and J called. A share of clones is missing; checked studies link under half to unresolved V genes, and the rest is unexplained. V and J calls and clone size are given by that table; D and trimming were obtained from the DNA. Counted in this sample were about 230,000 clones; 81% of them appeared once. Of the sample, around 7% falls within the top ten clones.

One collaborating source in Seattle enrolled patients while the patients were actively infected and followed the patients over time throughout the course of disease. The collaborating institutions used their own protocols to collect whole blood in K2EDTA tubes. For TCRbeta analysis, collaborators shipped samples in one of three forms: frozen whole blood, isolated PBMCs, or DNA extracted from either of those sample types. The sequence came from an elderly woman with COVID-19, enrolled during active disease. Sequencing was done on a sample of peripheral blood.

The sequenced DNA: TGTGCCAGCAGCTGGGGACTTTTCGATGAAAAACTGTTTTTT. The encoded protein is CASSWGLFDEKLFF. This chain joins TRBV7-6 to TRBJ1-4; the D gene is perhaps TRBD1, on 5 matching bases. Between the V and J ends, shortened by 4 bases and 6 bases respectively, the junction contains 12 bases. CDR1 and CDR2 (SGHVS, FNYEAQ) derive from the germline V gene. Counted from cysteine to phenylalanine, this CDR3 has 14 amino acids. The read is trimmed to its CDR3 DNA, 42 bases read in frame from base 1.